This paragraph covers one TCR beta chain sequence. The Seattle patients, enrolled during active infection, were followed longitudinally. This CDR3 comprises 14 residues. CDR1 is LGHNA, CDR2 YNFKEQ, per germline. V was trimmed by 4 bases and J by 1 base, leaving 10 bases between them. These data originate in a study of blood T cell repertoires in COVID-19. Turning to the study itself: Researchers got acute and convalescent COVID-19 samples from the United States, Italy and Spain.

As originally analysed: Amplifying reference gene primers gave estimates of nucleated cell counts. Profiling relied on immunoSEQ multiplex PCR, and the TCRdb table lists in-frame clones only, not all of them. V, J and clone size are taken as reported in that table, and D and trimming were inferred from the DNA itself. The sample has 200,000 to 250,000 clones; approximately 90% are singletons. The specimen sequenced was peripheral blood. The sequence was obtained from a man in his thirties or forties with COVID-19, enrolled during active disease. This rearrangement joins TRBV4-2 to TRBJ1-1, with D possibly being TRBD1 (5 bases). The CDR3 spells CASSRTTGNTEAFF. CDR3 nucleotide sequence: TGTGCCAGCAGCCGAACCACAGGGAACACTGAAGCTTTCTTT.